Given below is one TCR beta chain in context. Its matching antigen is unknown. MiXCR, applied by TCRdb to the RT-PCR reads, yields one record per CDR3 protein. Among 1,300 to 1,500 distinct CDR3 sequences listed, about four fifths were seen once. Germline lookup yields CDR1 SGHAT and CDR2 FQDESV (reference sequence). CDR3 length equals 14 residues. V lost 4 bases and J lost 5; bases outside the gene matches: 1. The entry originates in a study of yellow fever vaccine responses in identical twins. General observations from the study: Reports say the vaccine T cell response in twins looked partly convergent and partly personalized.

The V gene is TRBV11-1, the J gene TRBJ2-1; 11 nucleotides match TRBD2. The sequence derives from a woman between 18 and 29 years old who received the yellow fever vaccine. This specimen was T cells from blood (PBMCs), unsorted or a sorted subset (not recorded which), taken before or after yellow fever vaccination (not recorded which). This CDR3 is CASSSSGGNNEQFF. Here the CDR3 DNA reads TGTGCCAGCAGCTCTAGCGGGGGGAACAATGAGCAGTTCTTC.